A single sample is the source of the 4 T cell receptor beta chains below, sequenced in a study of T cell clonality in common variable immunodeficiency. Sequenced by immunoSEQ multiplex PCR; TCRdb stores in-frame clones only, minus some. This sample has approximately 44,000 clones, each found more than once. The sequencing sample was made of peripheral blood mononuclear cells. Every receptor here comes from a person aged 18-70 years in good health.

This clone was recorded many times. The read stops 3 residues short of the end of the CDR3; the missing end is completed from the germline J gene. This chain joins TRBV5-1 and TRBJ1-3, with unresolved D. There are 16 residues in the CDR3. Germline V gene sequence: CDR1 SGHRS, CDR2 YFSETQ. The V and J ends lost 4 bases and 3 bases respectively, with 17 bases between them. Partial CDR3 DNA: TGCGCCAGCAGCCCCCGGGGAGGGTCGGATGGAAACACC. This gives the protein CASSPRGGSDGNT. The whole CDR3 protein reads CASSPRGGSDGNTIYF.

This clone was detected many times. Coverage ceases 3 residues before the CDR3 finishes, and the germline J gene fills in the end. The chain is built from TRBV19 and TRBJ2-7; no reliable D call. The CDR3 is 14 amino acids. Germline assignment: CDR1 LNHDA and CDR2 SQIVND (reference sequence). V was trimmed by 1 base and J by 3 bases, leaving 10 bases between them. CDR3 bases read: TGTGCCAGTAGTATAGGACACACAAACTACGAG. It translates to CASSIGHTNYE. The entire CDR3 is CASSIGHTNYEQYF.

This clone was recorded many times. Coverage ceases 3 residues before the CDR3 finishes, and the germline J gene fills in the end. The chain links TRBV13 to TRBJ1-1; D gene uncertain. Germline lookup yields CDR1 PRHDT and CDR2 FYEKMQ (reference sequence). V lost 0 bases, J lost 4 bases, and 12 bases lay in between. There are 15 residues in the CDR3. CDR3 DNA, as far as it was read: TGTGCCAGCAGCTTAGGGGCGGTTCCTTCCACTGAA. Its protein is CASSLGAVPSTE. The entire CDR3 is CASSLGAVPSTEAFF.

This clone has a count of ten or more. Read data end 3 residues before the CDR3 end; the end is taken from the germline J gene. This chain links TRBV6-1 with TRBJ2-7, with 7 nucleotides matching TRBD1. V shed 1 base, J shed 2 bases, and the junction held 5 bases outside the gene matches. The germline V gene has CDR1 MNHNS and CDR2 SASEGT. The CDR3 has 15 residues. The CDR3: CASSEGAGGPYEQYF. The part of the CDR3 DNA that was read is TGTGCCAGCAGTGAAGGGGCAGGGGGTCCCTACGAG.